Listed below are T cell receptor beta chains from one sample, sequenced in a study of T cells in Graves' hyperthyroidism and ophthalmopathy. TCRdb itself ran the multiplex PCR reads through MiXCR, one entry per CDR3 protein. The table has about 560,000 distinct CDR3 sequences, over 15% seen once. Sequencing was done on a sample of blood. The receptors were sampled from a woman in her late teens or twenties with Graves' hyperthyroidism. Each CDR3 is given with its conserved first and last residue. Each record gives: V gene, clone size, J gene, CDR3 length, CDR3 protein. Some rows have no size entry. The others give once, few or many, or a class for an expanded clone.

V: TRBV6-2/TRBV6-3; size: many; J: TRBJ1-2; length: 14; CDR3: CASRPVRENYGYTF
V: TRBV11-2; size: -; J: TRBJ1-2; length: 14; CDR3: CASSLLGGARDYTF
V: TRBV28; size: many; J: TRBJ2-1; length: 14; CDR3: CASSRVEGVGEQFF
V: TRBV5-1; size: -; J: TRBJ2-3; length: 16; CDR3: CASSSLLGVGTDTQYF
V: TRBV4-1; size: -; J: TRBJ2-7; length: 14; CDR3: CASSQEGRTYEQYF
V: TRBV5-1; size: many; J: TRBJ1-5; length: 15; CDR3: CASSLSTGSGQPQHF
V: TRBV19; size: -; J: TRBJ2-7; length: 19; CDR3: CASSIGFPAVVGAPYEQYF
V: TRBV4-1; size: few; J: TRBJ2-5; length: 14; CDR3: CASSPSPGEETQYF
V: TRBV27; size: -; J: TRBJ2-2; length: 16; CDR3: CASSLLAGFQGGELFF
V: TRBV19; size: -; J: TRBJ2-5; length: 16; CDR3: CASSIRLAGGVETQYF
V: TRBV19; size: few; J: TRBJ2-6; length: 15; CDR3: CASSIVAPGANVLTF
V: TRBV18; size: few; J: TRBJ1-5; length: 15; CDR3: CASSPGPPGVQPQHF
V: TRBV5-1; size: few; J: TRBJ2-1; length: 18; CDR3: CASSLWGGLNPPYNEQFF
V: TRBV20-1; size: many; J: TRBJ2-1; length: 17; CDR3: CSARAPTGLAGYNEQFF
V: TRBV6-8; size: -; J: TRBJ2-3; length: 13; CDR3: CASSYSMANTQYF
V: TRBV7-2; size: -; J: TRBJ2-3; length: 14; CDR3: CASSPGLAGGTQYF
V: TRBV5-6; size: few; J: TRBJ2-7; length: 15; CDR3: CASSPSLAGVHEQYF
V: TRBV2; size: many; J: TRBJ1-5; length: 15; CDR3: CASSEAGASNQPQHF
V: TRBV20-1; size: many; J: TRBJ1-2; length: 12; CDR3: CSARSVGYGYTF
V: TRBV18; size: few; J: TRBJ2-4; length: 15; CDR3: CASSPTSRGKNIQYF
V: TRBV28; size: few; J: TRBJ2-3; length: 15; CDR3: CASIPGESNTDTQYF
V: TRBV6-2/TRBV6-3; size: -; J: TRBJ2-2; length: 17; CDR3: CASSEQSATSNTGELFF